This T cell receptor beta chain was observed in a study of cytomegalovirus exposure and HLA in healthy donors. The CDR3 is 14 amino acids. The germline V and J ends were trimmed by 5 bases and 2 bases, with 13 bases remaining between them. CDR1 and CDR2 from the germline V gene are MGHRA and YSYEKL. A multiplex PCR was run with 60 Vbeta primers and 13 Jbeta primers. Sequencing used immunoSEQ multiplex PCR; TCRdb keeps in-frame clones, though not all of them. The table records about 170,000 clones, roughly 88% of them present only once. The material sequenced was PBMCs. The origin of this receptor is a boy younger than 10 in good health and CMV-seronegative. The rearrangement joins TRBV4-1 to TRBJ2-7; tentatively, D is TRBD2 (5 bases). The CDR3 nucleotides read TGCGCCAGCAGCGAGGCTGGACTGACCTACGAGCAGTACTTC. Translation gives CASSEAGLTYEQYF.